The 23 T cell receptor beta chains below were found in one sample sequenced in a study of CD8+CD57+ T cells in acquired aplastic anemia. Whoever was chosen for sequencing had shown CD8+CD57+ cell expansion by flow cytometry. Profiling that covered TCR beta VDJ and CDR3 relied on genomic DNA as its template. One entry per CDR3 protein, called by TCRdb with MiXCR from the reads. The sample has about 200,000 distinct CDR3 sequences, over 55% seen once. The sample taken for sequencing was sorted CD4+, CD8+, or CD8+CD57+ T cells (not recorded which) from PBMCs. The receptors were sampled from a human donor with aplastic anemia.

The chain couples TRBV20-1 to TRBJ1-2; possible D gene TRBD1, 6 bases. Looked up from germline, CDR1 is DFQATT and CDR2 is SNEGSKA (reference sequence). The germline V and J ends were trimmed by 1 base and 5 bases, with 14 bases remaining between them. The CDR3 length is 14 residues. CDR3 sequence: CSARGDRSDYGYTF. CDR3 coding DNA: TGCAGTGCTAGAGGTGACAGGTCGGATTATGGCTACACCTTC.

This clonotype was counted between two and nine times. This rearrangement joins TRBV15 to TRBJ2-2; D not resolved. The CDR3 spans 16 residues. The germline V and J ends were trimmed by 6 bases and 0 bases, with 14 bases remaining between them. Germline loops: CDR1 LNHNV, CDR2 YYDKDF (reference sequence). The CDR3 spells CATRGISLANTGELFF. The CDR3 DNA reads TGTGCCACCAGAGGGATCTCGCTAGCGAACACCGGGGAGCTGTTTTTT.

The rearrangement uses TRBV19 and TRBJ1-6; D perhaps matches TRBD1 (6 bases). This CDR3 has 15 residues. Trimming stripped 7 bases from V and 9 bases from J, with 19 bases between. CDR1 and CDR2 (germline): LNHDA, SQIVND (reference sequence). The chain's CDR3 is CASTQAGGAGSPLHF. In DNA form, the CDR3 reads TGTGCCAGTACCCAAGCGGGGGGCGCAGGTTCACCCCTCCACTTT.

This clonotype was observed a single time. The CDR3 DNA sequence: TGTGCCAGCAGAACCGGGACAGGGGCCTACGAGCAGTACTTC. Residues: CASRTGTGAYEQYF. The V call is TRBV2, the J call TRBJ2-7; TRBD1 aligns across 10 bases. V shed 6 bases, J shed 2 bases, and the junction held 4 bases outside the gene matches. Germline CDR1 SNHLY, CDR2 FYNNEI. The CDR3 consists of 14 residues.

J is TRBJ2-3 and V is TRBV9; perhaps D is TRBD1 or TRBD2 (5 bases each). This CDR3 region has 16 residues. Germline CDR1 and CDR2: SGDLS and YYNGEE. V gave up 1 base and J gave up 6 bases, with 18 bases separating them. The CDR3 DNA reads as TGTGCCAGCAGCGTAAAAGGGGACCACCATGGGGATACGCAGTATTTT. Residues: CASSVKGDHHGDTQYF.

CDR3 sequence (DNA): TGTGCCAGCAGGGCGGGGACAGCTTATAATTCACCCCTCCACTTT. This encodes CASRAGTAYNSPLHF. This chain links TRBV6-1 with TRBJ1-6, with 7 nucleotides matching TRBD1. This CDR3 contains 15 residues. J was trimmed by 4 bases and V by 6 bases; bases with no gene match: 6. Germline CDR1 reads MNHNS; CDR2 reads SASEGT.

This clonotype was detected once. This chain connects TRBV12-3 or TRBV12-4 to TRBJ1-6; D uncertain. V lost 6 bases and J 6 bases, leaving 12 bases between the germline ends. The CDR3 runs 14 residues. For the CDR3, the DNA is TGTGCCAGCAGCCTTCACTTGGCTAATTCACCCCTCCACTTT. Protein product: CASSLHLANSPLHF.

V gene TRBV15 combines with J gene TRBJ1-5; D is unclear. Deletions cut 0 bases from V and 9 bases from J, with 15 bases between. In germline, CDR1 is LNHNV, CDR2 YYDKDF (reference sequence). The CDR3 runs 15 residues. CDR3 loop: CATSRDLMVPGPQHF. As DNA, the CDR3 is TGTGCCACCAGCAGAGATCTGATGGTCCCGGGGCCCCAGCATTTT.

Of note for this clonotype: This may come from a read error, since a much larger clone is one base off. The chain couples TRBV7-3 to TRBJ2-3; D may match TRBD1 or TRBD2 (5 bases each). There are 14 residues in the CDR3. The V gene's germline CDR1 is SGHTA and CDR2 FQGTGA. CDR3 DNA: TGTGCCTGCAGCCACCGGGACCAAGGGGATACGCAGTATTTT. Translated: CACSHRDQGDTQYF.

The chain has TRBV2 and TRBJ1-6; 10 nucleotides match TRBD1. Germline CDR1 SNHLY, CDR2 FYNNEI. After removal of 6 bases from V and 11 bases from J, the junction contained 4 bases not matched to a gene. This CDR3 comprises 13 residues. CDR3 sequence: CASSAGTGAPLHF. Here the CDR3 DNA reads TGTGCCAGCAGCGCCGGGACAGGGGCACCCCTCCACTTT.

CDR3 region: CATSRGDTSGANVLTF. The CDR3 DNA reads as TGTGCCACCAGCAGGGGCGATACGTCTGGGGCCAACGTCCTGACTTTC. This chain connects TRBV15 to TRBJ2-6; no clear D. The CDR3 is 16 residues long. In germline, CDR1 is LNHNV, CDR2 YYDKDF (reference sequence). V shed 3 bases and J shed 1 base, with 10 bases lying between them.

The CDR3 sequence: CSASWGGGGYTF. In DNA, the CDR3 is TGCAGTGCTAGCTGGGGGGGGGGTGGCTACACCTTC. The rearrangement uses TRBV20-1 and TRBJ1-2; D is perhaps TRBD1 (5 bases). In germline, CDR1 is DFQATT, CDR2 SNEGSKA (reference sequence). CDR3 size: 12 residues. Trimming cost V 3 bases and J 7 bases, with 12 bases left between them.

This clonotype was detected only a few times. DNA of the CDR3: TGTGCCAGCAGCTTTACCAACACTGAAGCTTTCTTT. Translated, it gives CASSFTNTEAFF. The rearrangement uses TRBV11-3 and TRBJ1-1; D uncertain. This CDR3 has 12 residues. Trimming stripped 3 bases from V and 2 bases from J, with 4 bases between. Germline CDR1 is SGHNT and CDR2 is YENEEA.

The chain recombines TRBV29-1 with TRBJ2-1, with a weak D call TRBD1 (5 bases). V was clipped by 4 bases and J by 9 bases, with 13 bases between them. In germline, CDR1 is SQVTM, CDR2 ANQGSEA. CDR3 length: 12 amino acids. DNA for the CDR3: TGCAGCGTTGTAGGTGGGGCAGGTGAGCAGTTCTTC. Translation: CSVVGGAGEQFF.

In this sample, this clonotype turned up many times. The gene calls are TRBV5-8 and TRBJ2-7; 7 bases are shared with TRBD1. V was pared by 4 bases and J by 3 bases, with 4 bases of the junction left unmatched. CDR1 is SGHTS and CDR2 is YDEGEE in the germline V gene. CDR3 size: 13 residues. The CDR3 is CASSRGDSYEQYF. CDR3 sequence (DNA): TGTGCCAGCAGCCGAGGGGACAGCTACGAGCAGTACTTC.

The genes are TRBV12-3 or TRBV12-4 and TRBJ2-5; D unresolved. This CDR3 spans 13 amino acids. The V end lost 6 bases, the J end lost 4 bases, and 12 bases lay between the germline ends. Written as DNA, the CDR3 is TGTGCCAGCAGCCTCCAATACGGAGAGACCCAGTACTTC. Residues: CASSLQYGETQYF.

The V gene is TRBV20-1, the J gene TRBJ2-7, with D hard to call. The CDR3 is 14 amino acids. V was clipped by 4 bases and J by 0 bases, with 13 bases between them. In germline, CDR1 is DFQATT, CDR2 SNEGSKA (reference sequence). In nucleotides, the CDR3 is TGCAGTGCTATCTCCCCATTGGGCTCCTACGAGCAGTACTTC. It specifies CSAISPLGSYEQYF.

The chain recombines TRBV29-1 with TRBJ2-1, with TRBD1 as a possible D gene (6 bases). The CDR3 contains 12 residues. V gave up 8 bases and J gave up 5 bases, with 13 bases separating them. In germline, CDR1 is SQVTM, CDR2 ANQGSEA. CDR3 sequence (DNA): TGCAGCTCCAGGGGCGCCAACAATGAGCAGTTCTTC. Its protein is CSSRGANNEQFF.

In its sample, this clonotype was seen many times. The chain recombines TRBV5-8 with TRBJ1-1; D unclear. With 1 base removed from V and 0 bases from J, the gap between germline ends came to 10 bases. From germline, CDR1 is SGHTS and CDR2 YDEGEE. The CDR3 totals 15 residues. The CDR3 spells CASSLSGDMNTEAFF. CDR3 in DNA: TGTGCCAGCAGCTTGTCCGGGGATATGAACACTGAAGCTTTCTTT.

J is TRBJ1-1 and V is TRBV12-3 or TRBV12-4, with D possibly being TRBD1 (5 bases). The CDR3 loop spans 15 amino acids. Trimming removed 1 base at V and 5 bases at J, with 14 bases between. The CDR3: CASSLDNRLGTEAFF. The CDR3 DNA reads TGTGCCAGCAGTTTAGACAACAGGCTAGGGACTGAAGCTTTCTTT.

The table lists this clonotype with a count of one. This chain's CDR3 is CASSVGANTGELFF. The DNA for the CDR3 is TGTGCCTCCTCGGTGGGTGCGAACACCGGGGAGCTGTTTTTT. V and J are TRBV19 and TRBJ2-2; D ambiguous. Germline values: CDR1 LNHDA, CDR2 SQIVND (reference sequence). Trimming took 11 bases from V and 0 from J, leaving 13 bases between them. CDR3 length equals 14 residues.

V and J are TRBV20-1 and TRBJ1-4; D is undetermined. V dropped 4 bases and J dropped 5 bases, with 14 bases sitting between them. Germline loops: CDR1 DFQATT, CDR2 SNEGSKA (reference sequence). The CDR3 runs 14 residues. The DNA of the CDR3 is TGCAGTGCTATCAACCCGGGCCTAAATGAAAAACTGTTTTTT. Residues: CSAINPGLNEKLFF.

The rearrangement uses TRBV24-1 and TRBJ1-2; 7 bases map to TRBD1. Germline V CDR1 and CDR2: KGHDR, SFDVKD. The CDR3 is 12 amino acids. With 4 bases clipped from V and 8 bases from J, the junction kept 3 bases outside the gene matches. The CDR3 sequence is CATSDDREGYTF. The CDR3 DNA reads TGTGCCACCAGTGACGACAGGGAAGGCTACACCTTC.